This TCR beta chain was captured by sequencing in a study of OX40 agonist ivuxolimab in advanced cancers. Across the study: Ivuxolimab, an antibody acting as an agonist of OX40 (CD134), was used to treat patients.

Regarding the study as a whole: Clonal expansion by week 6 occurred in CD4+ and CD8+ blood T cells (at 0.1 to 3.0 mg/kg). Also present in some nonresponders was a low level of normalized T-cell clonal expansion. The study did not work out the antigen specificity of the expanded peripheral T cells.

Points on this clone: The antigen is not known.

TCRdb keeps only in-frame clones here, not all; method: immunoSEQ multiplex PCR. The data show tens of thousands of clones, approximately 83% seen once. From germline, CDR1 is SGHTA and CDR2 FQGNSA. The V and J ends lost 1 base and 10 bases respectively, with 17 bases between them. The CDR3 runs to 15 residues. The chain uses TRBV7-2 and TRBJ2-1; perhaps TRBD2 as D (6 bases). Sequences were derived from CD4+ or CD8+ T cells sorted from blood, sampled in a trial of the OX40 agonist ivuxolimab. This clonotype was sampled from an adult with an advanced solid tumor such as melanoma, head and neck, liver or kidney cancer. This chain's CDR3 is CASSLDGTPIWEQFF. CDR3 DNA: TGTGCCAGCAGCTTAGATGGGACTCCCATTTGGGAGCAGTTCTTC.